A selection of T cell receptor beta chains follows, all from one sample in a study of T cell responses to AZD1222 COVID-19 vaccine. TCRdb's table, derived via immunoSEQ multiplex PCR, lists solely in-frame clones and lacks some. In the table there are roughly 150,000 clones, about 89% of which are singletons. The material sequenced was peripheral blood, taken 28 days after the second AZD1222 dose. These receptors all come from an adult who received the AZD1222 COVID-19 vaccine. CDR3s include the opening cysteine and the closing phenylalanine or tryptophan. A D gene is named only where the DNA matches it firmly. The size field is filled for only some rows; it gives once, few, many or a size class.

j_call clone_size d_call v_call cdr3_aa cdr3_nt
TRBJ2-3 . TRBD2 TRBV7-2 CASSKTSGSTDTQYF TGTGCCAGCAGCAAGACTAGCGGTTCGACAGATACGCAGTATTTT
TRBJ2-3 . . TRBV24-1 CATARTGTEMNTQYF TGTGCCACTGCTCGCACCGGGACCGAGATGAATACGCAGTATTTT
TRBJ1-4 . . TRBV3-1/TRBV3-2 CASSHRDSPVF TGTGCCAGCAGCCACCGAGACTCACCGGTTTTT
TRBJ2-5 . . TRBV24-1 CATSDPIGPLGETQYF TGTGCCACCAGTGACCCCATCGGGCCGTTGGGGGAGACCCAGTACTTC
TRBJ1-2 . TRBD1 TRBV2 CASRTDRADSYGYTF TGTGCCAGCAGGACTGACAGGGCCGATTCCTATGGCTACACCTTC
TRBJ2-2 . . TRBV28 CASTKDLGTRTGELFF TGCGCCAGCACCAAAGATCTGGGCACGAGGACCGGGGAGCTGTTTTTT
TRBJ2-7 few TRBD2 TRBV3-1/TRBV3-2 CASSQDWGGLAVWQYF TGTGCCAGCAGCCAAGATTGGGGTGGGCTAGCGGTATGGCAGTACTTC
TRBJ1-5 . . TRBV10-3 CAISGEELQPQHF TGTGCCATCAGTGGGGAGGAGTTACAGCCCCAGCATTTT
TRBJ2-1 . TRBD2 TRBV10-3 CAIRDTGTSSGEQFF TGTGCCATCAGAGATACCGGGACTAGTTCCGGTGAGCAGTTCTTC
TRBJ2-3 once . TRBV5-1 CASCLGEVSTDTQYF TGCGCCAGCTGCCTCGGGGAGGTCAGCACAGATACGCAGTATTTT
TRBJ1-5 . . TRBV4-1 CASSQEALRNQPQHF TGCGCCAGCAGCCAAGAGGCGTTACGCAATCAGCCCCAGCATTTT
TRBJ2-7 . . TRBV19 CASSIDTDRHSYEQYF TGTGCCAGTAGTATCGACACCGACAGGCATTCCTACGAGCAGTACTTC
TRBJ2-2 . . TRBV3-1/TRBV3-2 CASSLKRGGDTGELFF TGTGCCAGCAGCCTCAAGCGAGGAGGTGACACCGGGGAGCTGTTTTTT
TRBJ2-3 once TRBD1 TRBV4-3 CASSLQTGVADTQYF TGCGCCAGCAGCCTTCAGACAGGGGTGGCAGATACGCAGTATTTT
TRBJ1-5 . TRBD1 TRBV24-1 CATSEGTENQPQHF TGTGCCACCAGTGAGGGGACAGAGAATCAGCCCCAGCATTTT
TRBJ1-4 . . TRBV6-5 CASSSVEGVELFF TGTGCCAGCAGTTCTGTGGAGGGTGTGGAACTGTTTTTT
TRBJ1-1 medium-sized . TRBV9 CASSVKGVTGTEAFF TGTGCCAGCAGCGTAAAGGGGGTTACGGGCACTGAAGCTTTCTTT
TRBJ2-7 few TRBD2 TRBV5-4 CASSRSGVSYEQYF TGTGCCAGCAGCCGAAGCGGGGTCTCCTACGAGCAGTACTTC
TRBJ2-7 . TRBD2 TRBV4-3 CASSQGVAGGDYEQYF TGCGCCAGCAGCCAAGGGGTAGCGGGAGGGGATTACGAGCAGTACTTC
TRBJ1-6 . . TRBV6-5 CASNDGVANNSPLHF TGTGCCAGCAACGACGGGGTAGCGAATAATTCACCCCTCCACTTT
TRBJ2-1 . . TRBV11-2 CASRTWGANEQFF TGTGCCAGCAGGACTTGGGGAGCTAATGAGCAGTTCTTC
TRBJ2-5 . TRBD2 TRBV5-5 CASSLLAGLKETQYF TGTGCCAGCAGCTTATTAGCGGGGCTAAAAGAGACCCAGTACTTC
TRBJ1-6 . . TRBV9 CASSVVQGSPLHF TGTGCCAGCAGCGTAGTTCAGGGTTCACCCCTCCACTTT
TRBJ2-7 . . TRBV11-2 CASSFSSKAYEQYF TGTGCCAGCAGCTTTTCATCTAAGGCCTACGAGCAGTACTTC
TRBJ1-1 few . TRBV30 CAWSVLGSVNTEAFF TGTGCCTGGAGTGTATTGGGGAGTGTGAACACTGAAGCTTTCTTT
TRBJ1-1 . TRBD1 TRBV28 CASSRTGGAWNTEAFF TGTGCCAGCAGTCGTACAGGGGGCGCGTGGAACACTGAAGCTTTCTTT
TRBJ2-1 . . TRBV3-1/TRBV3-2 CASSHGGTYNEQFF TGTGCCAGCAGCCATGGAGGGACCTACAATGAGCAGTTCTTC
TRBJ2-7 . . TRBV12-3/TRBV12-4 CASSLRVQDEQYF TGTGCCAGCAGTTTAAGGGTTCAAGACGAGCAGTACTTC
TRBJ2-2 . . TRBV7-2 CASSLEGAGGLGELFF TGTGCCAGCAGCTTAGAGGGTGCAGGGGGGCTCGGGGAGCTGTTTTTT
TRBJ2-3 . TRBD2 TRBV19 CASSPPGLALGTDTQYF TGTGCCAGTAGTCCACCGGGACTAGCGTTGGGCACAGATACGCAGTATTTT
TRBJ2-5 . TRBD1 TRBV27 CASSYGTPGTGVETQYF TGTGCCAGCAGTTACGGAACCCCCGGGACAGGGGTGGAGACCCAGTACTTC
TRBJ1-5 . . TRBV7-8 CASSHGQGLGPQHF TGTGCCAGCAGCCACGGCCAGGGGTTGGGTCCCCAGCATTTT
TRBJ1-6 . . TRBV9 CASSTQGSNSPLHF TGTGCCAGCAGTACCCAGGGAAGTAATTCACCCCTCCACTTT
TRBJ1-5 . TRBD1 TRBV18 CASSLAGTGVRQPQHF TGTGCCAGCTCACTTGCCGGGACAGGGGTCCGTCAGCCCCAGCATTTT
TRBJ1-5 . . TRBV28 CASSLAVGGGTNQPQHF TGTGCCAGCAGTTTAGCCGTCGGAGGGGGAACCAATCAGCCCCAGCATTTT
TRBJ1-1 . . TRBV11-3 CASSLVGDTEAFF TGTGCCAGCAGCTTAGTGGGGGACACTGAAGCTTTCTTT
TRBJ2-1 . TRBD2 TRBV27 CASSLGTSAYNEQFF TGTGCCAGCAGTCTAGGGACTAGCGCCTACAATGAGCAGTTCTTC
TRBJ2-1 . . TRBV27 CASSFLPLSGNEQFF TGTGCCAGCAGTTTCCTACCCCTCTCGGGGAATGAGCAGTTCTTC
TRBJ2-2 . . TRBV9 CASSVVQGNTGELFF TGTGCCAGCAGCGTAGTACAGGGGAACACCGGGGAGCTGTTTTTT
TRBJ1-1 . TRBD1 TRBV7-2 CASRTGLLGTEAFF TGTGCCAGCAGGACAGGGCTGTTGGGCACTGAAGCTTTCTTT
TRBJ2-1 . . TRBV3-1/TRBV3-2 CASSSANEQFF TGTGCCAGCAGCTCCGCCAATGAGCAGTTCTTC
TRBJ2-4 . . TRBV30 CAWDKGVTIDF TGTGCCTGGGATAAGGGGGTAACTATCGACTTC
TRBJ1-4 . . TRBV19 CASSITGREKLFF TGTGCCAGTAGTATTACTGGGAGAGAAAAACTGTTTTTT
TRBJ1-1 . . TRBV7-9 CASSLKSNTEAFF TGTGCCAGCAGCTTAAAGTCGAACACTGAAGCTTTCTTT
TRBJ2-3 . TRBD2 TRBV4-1 CASSQAGGLAVTDTQYF TGCGCCAGCAGCCAGGCGGGGGGACTAGCGGTCACAGATACGCAGTATTTT
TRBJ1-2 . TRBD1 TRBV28 CASRQGLMYGYTF TGTGCCAGCCGACAGGGTTTAATGTATGGCTACACCTTC
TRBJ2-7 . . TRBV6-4 CASSGKSRLGREQYF TGTGCCAGCAGCGGAAAGTCTAGGTTGGGGAGGGAGCAGTACTTC
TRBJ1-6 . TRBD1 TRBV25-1 CASSAYGQGTYNSPLHF TGTGCCAGCAGTGCGTATGGACAGGGAACCTATAATTCACCCCTCCACTTT
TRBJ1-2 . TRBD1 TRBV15 CATSREVTGGLGGYTF TGTGCCACCAGCAGGGAAGTGACAGGGGGTTTGGGTGGCTACACCTTC
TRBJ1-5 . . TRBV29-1 CSAQVSLNSNQPQHF TGCAGCGCGCAGGTCTCCCTCAATAGCAATCAGCCCCAGCATTTT